This T cell receptor beta chain was sequenced in a study of T cells after yellow fever vaccination. A single record per CDR3 protein comes from TCRdb applying MiXCR to the 5' RACE reads. The table includes 45,000 to 60,000 distinct CDR3 sequences, 6.6% detected once. This clonotype was counted many times. The CDR3 totals 14 residues. In germline, CDR1 is LGHNA, CDR2 YSLEER. Losses at the gene ends were 4 bases for V and 8 bases for J; bases not matched to a gene: 6. This TCR came from a man aged 18 to 29 who received the YFV17D yellow fever vaccine. The sequences come from CD8+ T cells not binding an NS4B(214-222) dextramer, sorted from PBMCs, collected about 41 days after the first yellow fever vaccination. The chain joins TRBV4-3 to TRBJ2-1; 9 bases map to TRBD2. The CDR3 loop is CASSREVAGDEQFF. The CDR3 DNA follows: TGCGCCAGCAGCCGGGAGGTAGCGGGGGATGAGCAGTTCTTC.